A selection of T cell receptor beta chains follows, all from one sample in a study of cytomegalovirus exposure and HLA in healthy donors. The data were produced by immunoSEQ multiplex PCR, yet TCRdb's version contains in-frame clones alone and is incomplete. The sample lists over 80,000 clones, 82% seen once, with 3.8% in the top ten. Sequenced sample: PBMCs. These receptors were collected from a man aged 50 to 60 in good health and CMV-seronegative. CDR3s include the opening cysteine and the closing phenylalanine or tryptophan. Each record gives: clone size, D gene, J gene, V gene, CDR3 DNA, CDR3 protein. A D gene is named only where the DNA matches it firmly. Only some rows state a clone size, as once, few, many or a class for expanded clones.

>NA|NA|TRBJ1-2|TRBV28
TGTGCCAGCAGTTTGGGAGGGTATCTCTATGGCTACACCTTC
CASSLGGYLYGYTF
>NA|TRBD2|TRBJ2-5|TRBV19
TGTGCCAGTAGTATCGGACTAGCGGGAGGTGGAGAGACCCAGTACTTC
CASSIGLAGGGETQYF
>once|TRBD2|TRBJ2-1|TRBV7-2
TGTGCCAGCAGCCGGGGACTAGCGGCCTACAATGAGCAGTTCTTC
CASSRGLAAYNEQFF
>NA|NA|TRBJ2-2|TRBV27
TGTGCCAGCAGTTTATCGATGGGGGGAACCGGGGAGCTGTTTTTT
CASSLSMGGTGELFF
>NA|NA|TRBJ2-3|TRBV4-1
TGCGCCAGCAGCCAAGAAGGCCCAGGGCGCACAGATACGCAGTATTTT
CASSQEGPGRTDTQYF
>NA|TRBD1|TRBJ2-7|TRBV5-1
TGCGCCAGCAGCCCCTACCCTATCGGACAGGGCATCTACGAGCAGTACTTC
CASSPYPIGQGIYEQYF
>NA|NA|TRBJ2-7|TRBV5-1
TGCGCCAGCAGTGCGGACAACGCCTACGAGCAGTACTTC
CASSADNAYEQYF
>NA|TRBD1|TRBJ2-5|TRBV5-1
TGCGCCAGCAGCTTGGACGGGACAGTTTTACAAGAGACCCAGTACTTC
CASSLDGTVLQETQYF
>NA|TRBD2|TRBJ2-5|TRBV11-2
TGTGCCAGCAGCTTAGCCCCTCCGGGACTAGCGGGAGGGTTGGAGACCCAGTACTTC
CASSLAPPGLAGGLETQYF
>NA|NA|TRBJ2-1|TRBV10-1
TGCGCCAGCAGTAAAGGACAGCTGAGCTCCTACAATGAGCAGTTCTTC
CASSKGQLSSYNEQFF
>NA|TRBD2|TRBJ2-4|TRBV27
TGTGCCAGCAGTTTATTAGCTCGGGGGGGATACATTCAGTACTTC
CASSLLARGGYIQYF
>NA|NA|TRBJ2-3|TRBV27
TGTGCCAGCACCTTCAGGGGCGCACGCACAGATACGCAGTATTTT
CASTFRGARTDTQYF
>NA|NA|TRBJ2-5|TRBV6-6
TGTGCCAGCAGGATAGAGAAATTGGAGACCCAGTACTTC
CASRIEKLETQYF
>NA|NA|TRBJ2-3|TRBV30
TGTGCCTGGAGCCCTTCAGGCCTCTTGACAGATACGCAGTATTTT
CAWSPSGLLTDTQYF
>NA|NA|TRBJ2-2|TRBV4-1
TGCGCCAGCAGCCAAAGCGGGAACACCGGGGAGCTGTTTTTT
CASSQSGNTGELFF
>NA|TRBD1|TRBJ2-5|TRBV5-4
TGTGCCAGCAGCTTTTGGACAGGGAGGGAGACCCAGTACTTC
CASSFWTGRETQYF
>NA|TRBD1|TRBJ1-1|TRBV18
TGTGCCAGCTCACCTTACAGGGGGCGAGTCACTGAAGCTTTCTTT
CASSPYRGRVTEAFF
>few|NA|TRBJ2-5|TRBV11-2
TGTGCCAGCAGCACCGGGAGCGAGGGGACCCAGTACTTC
CASSTGSEGTQYF
>NA|NA|TRBJ2-3|TRBV29-1
TGCAGCGTTGAAGAGGGCAGGGCGACGGATACGCAGTATTTT
CSVEEGRATDTQYF
>once|NA|TRBJ1-4|TRBV9
TGTGCCAGCAGCCCCCGTTCCGCAGTGGGAGGAGAAAAACTGTTTTTT
CASSPRSAVGGEKLFF
>NA|NA|TRBJ2-7|TRBV27
TGTGCCAGCAGTTCAGGGCCCTTTTCCTACGAGCAGTACTTC
CASSSGPFSYEQYF
>NA|NA|TRBJ2-5|TRBV5-1
TGCGCCAGCAGTCAGACAGATCAAGAGACCCAGTACTTC
CASSQTDQETQYF
>NA|TRBD1|TRBJ2-5|TRBV5-4
TGTGCCAGCAGCTTGTACCACAGGGGAGAGACCCAGTACTTC
CASSLYHRGETQYF
>NA|NA|TRBJ2-3|TRBV19
TGTGCCAGTAGTAGCGACCCCCCAGGGCCGCAGTATTTT
CASSSDPPGPQYF
>NA|TRBD1|TRBJ1-1|TRBV6-5
TGTGCCACCCGCCCGGGGGGACAGGGGGAAGCTTTCTTT
CATRPGGQGEAFF
>NA|TRBD2|TRBJ2-7|TRBV7-9
TGTGCCAGCAGCTTGAGCGGGAGTTATGAGCAGTACTTC
CASSLSGSYEQYF
>NA|NA|TRBJ1-1|TRBV28
TGTGCCAGCAGTTTATTGCAACCGGGGGCTGAAGCTTTCTTT
CASSLLQPGAEAFF
>NA|TRBD2|TRBJ2-1|TRBV11-2
TGTGCCAGCAGCGCTAGCGGGAGCGGGAACAATGAGCAGTTCTTC
CASSASGSGNNEQFF
>few|NA|TRBJ2-5|TRBV29-1
TGCAGCGTTGAAGATGAGGGATACGAGACCCAGTACTTC
CSVEDEGYETQYF
>NA|TRBD2|TRBJ2-4|TRBV13
TGTGCCAGCAGCTTAGGGCTAGCGGGGGCCAAAAACATTCAGTACTTC
CASSLGLAGAKNIQYF
>once|NA|TRBJ2-1|TRBV7-9
TGTGCCAGCAGCTTATCAGGGGCTAAGGGGTACAATGAGCAGTTCTTC
CASSLSGAKGYNEQFF
>NA|NA|TRBJ1-4|TRBV18
TGTGCCAGCTCACCACGTCGAGAAGGGGGAAATGAAAAACTGTTTTTT
CASSPRREGGNEKLFF
>NA|NA|TRBJ2-7|TRBV5-8
TGTGCCAGCAGCTTGGGACAGCTCTACGAGCAGTACTTC
CASSLGQLYEQYF
>NA|TRBD2|TRBJ2-3|TRBV9
TGTGCCAGCAGCCGCCCGCGGGAGGGCATGAATACGCAGTATTTT
CASSRPREGMNTQYF
>NA|NA|TRBJ2-1|TRBV7-6
TGTGCCAGCAGCCCTGGACAGTACAATGAGCAGTTCTTC
CASSPGQYNEQFF
>few|NA|TRBJ2-7|TRBV5-6
TGTGCCAGCACCAATCGGGGAAATTGGTACTTC
CASTNRGNWYF
>NA|TRBD1|TRBJ1-2|TRBV6-1
TGTGCCAGCAGTGAAGAAGGGACAGTTACTAACTATGGCTACACCTTC
CASSEEGTVTNYGYTF
>NA|TRBD2|TRBJ2-3|TRBV19
TGTGCCAGTAGGGGCGTAACTAGCGGCACAGATACGCAGTATTTT
CASRGVTSGTDTQYF
>many|NA|TRBJ1-2|TRBV7-6
TGTGCCAGCAGCTTAGCGGGAGATCTGGGCTACACCTTC
CASSLAGDLGYTF
>once|TRBD2|TRBJ2-2|TRBV5-1
TGCGCCAGCAGCGCGCGACTAGCGGGAGTGGGCGGGGAGCTGTTTTTT
CASSARLAGVGGELFF
>NA|TRBD2|TRBJ2-5|TRBV9
TGTGCCAGCAGCATCGGGACTAGCGGGATGATCCAAGAGACCCAGTACTTC
CASSIGTSGMIQETQYF
>NA|TRBD2|TRBJ2-7|TRBV7-2
TGTGCCAGCAGCTTAGTACGAGCGGGAGCGGAAGAGCAGTACTTC
CASSLVRAGAEEQYF
>NA|TRBD1|TRBJ2-5|TRBV2
TGTGCCAGCAACCCGGGACAGTACCAAGAGACCCAGTACTTC
CASNPGQYQETQYF
>NA|NA|TRBJ1-1|TRBV5-4
TGTGCCAGCAGCTCAGGGGTGAGCGGAACTGAAGCTTTCTTT
CASSSGVSGTEAFF
>NA|TRBD1|TRBJ1-5|TRBV19
TGTGCCAGTAGAAAGGACAGGGTAAGCAATCAGCCCCAGCATTTT
CASRKDRVSNQPQHF
>NA|NA|TRBJ1-2|TRBV6-1
TGTGCCAGCAGTGAACCTTGGACAGCCTATGGCTACACCTTC
CASSEPWTAYGYTF
>NA|TRBD2|TRBJ2-1|TRBV18
TGTGCCAGCTCACCACAGGGGACTACTAAATACAATGAGCAGTTCTTC
CASSPQGTTKYNEQFF
>NA|NA|TRBJ1-1|TRBV19
TGTGCCATTAGGGCGGAAAACACTGAAGCTTTCTTT
CAIRAENTEAFF
>NA|NA|TRBJ1-4|TRBV5-1
TGCGCCAGCAGCTTCGGTAACTTGGGCTTAGGGGCGCTTCGCGAAAAACTGTTTTTT
CASSFGNLGLGALREKLFF
>NA|NA|TRBJ2-5|TRBV6-9
TGTGCCAGCAGTCCGGGTGGCGGAGGGAGACGAGAGACCCAGTACTTC
CASSPGGGGRRETQYF
>NA|NA|TRBJ1-2|TRBV7-2
TGTGCCAGCAGCCTAAGGCCAGGACAAATGGGAGGCTACACCTTC
CASSLRPGQMGGYTF
>NA|TRBD1|TRBJ2-2|TRBV7-6
TGTGCCAGCAGCTTGACAGGGGGCGACACCGGGGAGCTGTTTTTT
CASSLTGGDTGELFF
>NA|NA|TRBJ2-5|TRBV5-4
TGTGCCAGCAGCTTGGACAGCCAGACCCAGTACTTC
CASSLDSQTQYF